This T cell receptor beta chain stems from a study of low-dose radiotherapy and immunotherapy resistance in tumors. Overall study: Intravenous cyclophosphamide 200 mg/m2 was given every two weeks, one day before radiation and immunotherapy.

Time point meaning: before trial treatment. The donors' treatment consisted of nivolumab, ipilimumab, aspirin, low-dose cyclophosphamide and low-dose radiotherapy. Tumors of eligible patients were advanced, solid and lacking tumor-infiltrating lymphocytes. There are many counts of this clonotype. V shed 10 bases and J 6 bases; nucleotides not matched to a gene: 7. The CDR3 consists of 13 residues. cDNA synthesis used a TRAV/TRBV-specific primer set for both chains. PCR amplification of the TCRs was performed with Phusion for 15 to 25 PCR cycles, and it relied on a constant-region primer together with a V-primer adapter. Each CDR3 protein gets one entry after TCRdb re-called the reads with MiXCR. This sample has 65,000 to 90,000 distinct CDR3 sequences, with about 20% found just once.

This TCR was recovered from a male donor with prostate cancer. The specimen comprised PBMCs, sampled before treatment. The chain employs TRBV12-3 or TRBV12-4 and TRBJ2-3; 10 positions agree with TRBD1. CDR3 nucleotide sequence: TGTGCCATCAAGACAGGGGGCTCGGATACGCAGTATTTT. Its protein product is CAIKTGGSDTQYF.